These T cell receptor beta chains were read from a single sample in a study of blood T cell repertoires in COVID-19. Sequencing used immunoSEQ multiplex PCR; TCRdb keeps in-frame clones, though not all of them. Found here are 250,000 to 300,000 clones, under 90% of them singletons; the top ten hold 1.5% to 2%. The sequenced material came from PBMCs or T cells enriched from blood (not recorded which). These receptors were obtained from a woman aged 40 to 49 who had recovered from COVID-19. The CDR3 runs from the conserved cysteine through the conserved F or W. Fields, in order: D gene, V gene, J gene, clone size, CDR3 protein, CDR3 DNA. The D gene is left open where the match is weak. Some rows mark clone size as missing; the rest say once, few, many or name a class of expanded clone.

NA	TRBV6-6	TRBJ1-1	NA	CASSPPRVMNTEAFF	TGTGCCAGCAGCCCCCCTCGGGTTATGAACACTGAAGCTTTCTTT
NA	TRBV19	TRBJ1-6	NA	CASSIGTDNSPLHF	TGTGCCAGTAGTATCGGAACAGACAATTCACCCCTCCACTTT
TRBD2	TRBV5-4	TRBJ2-1	NA	CASSGGTSGSLNEQFF	TGTGCCAGCAGCGGGGGGACTAGCGGGTCCCTGAATGAGCAGTTCTTC
TRBD1	TRBV5-1	TRBJ1-2	once	CASRPGQDGYTF	TGCGCCAGCAGACCGGGACAGGATGGCTACACCTTC
NA	TRBV7-6	TRBJ2-3	NA	CASSPQTDTQYF	TGTGCCAGCAGCCCCCAAACAGATACGCAGTATTTT
NA	TRBV5-1	TRBJ2-7	many	CASSLVQGFEQYF	TGCGCCAGCAGCTTGGTCCAGGGCTTCGAGCAGTACTTC
TRBD1	TRBV28	TRBJ2-7	NA	CASRAPFGQEYYEQYF	TGTGCCAGCCGCGCCCCATTCGGACAGGAATACTACGAGCAGTACTTC
NA	TRBV15	TRBJ1-5	NA	CATSRERMDIRLNNNQPQHF	TGTGCCACCAGCAGAGAACGGATGGACATAAGGCTGAATAACAATCAGCCCCAGCATTTT
TRBD2	TRBV2	TRBJ2-1	once	CASSPELAGGGGEQFF	TGTGCCAGCAGTCCTGAATTAGCGGGAGGGGGAGGTGAGCAGTTCTTC
TRBD1	TRBV12-3/TRBV12-4	TRBJ1-1	NA	CASSSGTGARAFF	TGTGCCAGCAGTTCGGGGACAGGGGCTAGAGCTTTCTTT
TRBD1	TRBV14	TRBJ2-7	NA	CASSAGQGFYEQYF	TGTGCCAGCAGCGCGGGACAGGGATTCTACGAGCAGTACTTC
NA	TRBV3-1/TRBV3-2	TRBJ2-1	once	CASSQDKPLPNNEQFF	TGTGCCAGCAGCCAAGATAAACCACTTCCTAACAATGAGCAGTTCTTC
NA	TRBV19	TRBJ2-7	NA	CASKKTGMKDEQYF	TGTGCCAGTAAGAAAACAGGGATGAAAGACGAGCAGTACTTC
TRBD2	TRBV4-3	TRBJ2-1	NA	CASSQVGLAGNEQFF	TGCGCCAGCAGCCAAGTTGGACTAGCGGGGAATGAGCAGTTCTTC
NA	TRBV9	TRBJ2-1	NA	CASSVGPSSYNEQFF	TGTGCCAGCAGCGTAGGTCCGAGCTCCTACAATGAGCAGTTCTTC
TRBD1	TRBV27	TRBJ2-3	NA	CASGTGRDTQYF	TGTGCCAGCGGGACAGGGCGAGATACGCAGTATTTT
NA	TRBV5-1	TRBJ2-3	NA	CASTTGPVSFFTDTQYF	TGCGCCAGTACTACAGGCCCCGTTTCCTTTTTCACAGATACGCAGTATTTT
NA	TRBV6-5	TRBJ2-7	NA	CASSQTRGLVNEQYF	TGTGCCAGCAGTCAGACCAGGGGTCTCGTTAACGAGCAGTACTTC
NA	TRBV6-2/TRBV6-3	TRBJ1-1	NA	CASSFRATNTEAFF	TGTGCCAGCAGTTTCAGGGCGACGAACACTGAAGCTTTCTTT
NA	TRBV18	TRBJ1-2	NA	CASSRTSGAANYGYTF	TGTGCCAGCTCGCGAACTTCGGGTGCAGCTAACTATGGCTACACCTTC
NA	TRBV5-5	TRBJ1-6	NA	CASRSLGGNSPLHF	TGTGCCAGCAGGTCCCTAGGCGGGAATTCACCCCTCCACTTT
TRBD1	TRBV6-4	TRBJ2-5	NA	CASSDSGQWGQYF	TGTGCCAGCAGTGACTCGGGACAGTGGGGTCAGTACTTC
NA	TRBV20-1	TRBJ2-1	NA	CSASNARGGLYNEQFF	TGCAGTGCTAGTAATGCAAGGGGGGGCCTCTACAATGAGCAGTTCTTC
NA	TRBV29-1	TRBJ1-5	once	CSVEGQGPGQPQHF	TGCAGCGTTGAAGGGCAGGGGCCAGGGCAGCCCCAGCATTTT
NA	TRBV19	TRBJ1-6	NA	CASSSRGRSPLHF	TGTGCCAGTAGTAGTCGTGGGCGTTCACCCCTCCACTTT
NA	TRBV6-5	TRBJ2-7	NA	CAAGGSSYEQYF	TGTGCCGCGGGTGGCTCTTCCTACGAGCAGTACTTC
TRBD1	TRBV18	TRBJ1-5	NA	CASSIGQGQPGGNQPQHF	TGTGCCAGCTCAATCGGACAGGGGCAACCCGGAGGCAATCAGCCCCAGCATTTT
TRBD2	TRBV5-1	TRBJ2-5	NA	CASSSRTSGRGETQYF	TGCGCCAGCAGCTCCAGGACTAGCGGGAGAGGAGAGACCCAGTACTTC
TRBD1	TRBV6-5	TRBJ1-2	NA	CASRTGVDYGYTF	TGTGCCAGCAGGACAGGGGTTGACTATGGCTACACCTTC
NA	TRBV7-2	TRBJ2-7	NA	CASNLGGAYEQYF	TGTGCCAGCAACCTGGGCGGGGCCTACGAGCAGTACTTC
NA	TRBV2	TRBJ1-1	once	CASRGHFLGAEAFF	TGTGCCAGCAGAGGACACTTCCTTGGCGCTGAAGCTTTCTTT
NA	TRBV7-9	TRBJ1-1	NA	CASSFSGRGNTEAFF	TGTGCCAGCAGCTTTTCAGGGAGGGGGAACACTGAAGCTTTCTTT
TRBD2	TRBV5-4	TRBJ2-1	once	CASSTSRTSGINEQFF	TGTGCCAGCAGCACCTCTCGGACTAGCGGGATCAATGAGCAGTTCTTC
TRBD1	TRBV24-1	TRBJ2-3	NA	CATLTGTANDTQYF	TGTGCCACCCTCACCGGGACAGCCAACGATACGCAGTATTTT
NA	TRBV6-1	TRBJ2-7	NA	CASSEFPGYEQYF	TGTGCCAGCAGTGAGTTCCCCGGGTACGAGCAGTACTTC
NA	TRBV5-1	TRBJ1-3	NA	CASSLFGQLSGNTIYF	TGCGCCAGCAGCTTGTTTGGGCAGCTCTCTGGAAACACCATATATTTT
NA	TRBV6-2/TRBV6-3	TRBJ1-5	few	CASSYVTGGSNQPQHF	TGTGCCAGCAGTTACGTAACGGGTGGTAGCAATCAGCCCCAGCATTTT
NA	TRBV12-1	TRBJ2-1	NA	CASSFKRPSSYNEQFF	TGTGCCAGCAGCTTTAAAAGGCCTAGCTCCTACAATGAGCAGTTCTTC